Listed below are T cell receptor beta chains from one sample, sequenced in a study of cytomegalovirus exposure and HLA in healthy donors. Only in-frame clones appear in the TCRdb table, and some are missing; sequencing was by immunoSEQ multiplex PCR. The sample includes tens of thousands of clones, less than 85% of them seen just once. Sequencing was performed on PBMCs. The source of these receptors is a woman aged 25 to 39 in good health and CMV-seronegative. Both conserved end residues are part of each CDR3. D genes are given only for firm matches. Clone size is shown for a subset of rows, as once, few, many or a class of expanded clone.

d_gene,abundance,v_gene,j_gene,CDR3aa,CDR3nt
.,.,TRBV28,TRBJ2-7,CASSLGPNEQYF,TGTGCCAGCAGTTTAGGGCCCAACGAGCAGTACTTC
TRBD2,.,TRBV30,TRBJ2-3,CAWRLHPSGIGNTQYF,TGTGCCTGGAGGCTCCATCCTAGCGGAATTGGGAATACGCAGTATTTT
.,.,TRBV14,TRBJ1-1,CASSQTPGANTEAFF,TGTGCCAGCAGCCAAACCCCAGGGGCGAACACTGAAGCTTTCTTT
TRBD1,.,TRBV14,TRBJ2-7,CASSLNRGTEQYF,TGTGCCAGCAGTCTTAACAGGGGAACCGAGCAGTACTTC
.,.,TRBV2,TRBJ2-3,CASSDYVGQDTQYF,TGTGCCAGCAGTGACTATGTCGGACAAGATACGCAGTATTTT
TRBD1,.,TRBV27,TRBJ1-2,CASSPSTGDGYTF,TGTGCCAGCAGTCCCTCGACAGGGGACGGCTACACCTTC
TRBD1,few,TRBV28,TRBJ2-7,CASSNPPGTGLDEQYF,TGTGCCAGCAGTAACCCTCCCGGGACAGGGTTGGACGAGCAGTACTTC
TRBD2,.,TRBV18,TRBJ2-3,CASSPPTSGRRDTQYF,TGTGCCAGCTCACCACCGACTAGCGGGAGACGGGATACGCAGTATTTT
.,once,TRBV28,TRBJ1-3,CASSLLRGYYSGNTIYF,TGTGCCAGCAGTTTATTGCGGGGATACTACTCTGGAAACACCATATATTTT
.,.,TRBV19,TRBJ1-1,CASGGQMNTEAFF,TGTGCCAGTGGAGGACAGATGAACACTGAAGCTTTCTTT
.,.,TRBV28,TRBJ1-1,CASSRAGLNTEAFF,TGTGCCAGCAGTAGAGCGGGGTTGAACACTGAAGCTTTCTTT
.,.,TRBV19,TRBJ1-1,CASSYYAGQGNTEAFF,TGTGCCAGTAGTTATTATGCAGGGCAAGGGAACACTGAAGCTTTCTTT
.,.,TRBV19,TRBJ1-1,CASSNNRGGGTEAFF,TGTGCCAGTAGCAACAACCGGGGGGGAGGGACTGAAGCTTTCTTT
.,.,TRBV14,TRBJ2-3,CASSQGGGYTDTQYF,TGTGCCAGCAGCCAAGGTGGAGGCTACACAGATACGCAGTATTTT
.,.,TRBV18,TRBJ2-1,CASSPSNRDPYNEQFF,TGTGCCAGCTCACCCTCTAACAGGGACCCCTACAATGAGCAGTTCTTC
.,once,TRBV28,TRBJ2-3,CASSGSRRDTQYF,TGTGCCAGCAGCGGGTCCCGGCGAGATACGCAGTATTTT
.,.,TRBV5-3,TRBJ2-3,CARSLTSTDTQYF,TGTGCCAGAAGCTTGACAAGCACAGATACGCAGTATTTT
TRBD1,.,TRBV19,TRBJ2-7,CASSIHRDRGPYEQYF,TGTGCCAGTAGTATCCACCGGGACAGAGGACCCTACGAGCAGTACTTC
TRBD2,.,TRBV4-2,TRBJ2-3,CASSPSQSGRGGDTQYF,TGTGCCAGCAGCCCCTCCCAGAGCGGGAGGGGTGGAGATACGCAGTATTTT
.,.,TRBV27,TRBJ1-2,CASSSYRGSLYGYTF,TGTGCCAGCAGTTCCTACCGGGGTTCCCTTTATGGCTACACCTTC
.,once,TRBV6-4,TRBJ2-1,CASSRSPAALNEQFF,TGTGCCAGCAGTCGCTCCCCTGCGGCGTTGAATGAGCAGTTCTTC
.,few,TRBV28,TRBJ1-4,CASSLFGPNANEKLFF,TGTGCCAGCAGTTTGTTCGGTCCGAACGCTAATGAAAAACTGTTTTTT
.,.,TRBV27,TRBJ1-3,CASRPRGLGNTIYF,TGTGCCAGCAGACCAAGGGGACTCGGAAACACCATATATTTT
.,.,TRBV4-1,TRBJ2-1,CASSQESLASSYNEQFF,TGCGCCAGCAGCCAAGAGTCTCTAGCGAGCTCCTACAATGAGCAGTTCTTC
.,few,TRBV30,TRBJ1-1,CAWSHVGRGNTEAFF,TGTGCCTGGAGTCACGTTGGACGGGGGAACACTGAAGCTTTCTTT
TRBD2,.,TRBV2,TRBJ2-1,CASKTSGRVNEQFF,TGTGCCAGCAAGACTAGCGGGAGGGTCAATGAGCAGTTCTTC
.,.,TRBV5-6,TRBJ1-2,CASSLKRGRPVYGYTF,TGTGCCAGCAGCCTTAAACGAGGAAGACCAGTCTATGGCTACACCTTC
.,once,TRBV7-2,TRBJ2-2,CASSLTLSRGGTGELFF,TGTGCCAGCAGCTTAACTCTATCGAGGGGGGGCACCGGGGAGCTGTTTTTT
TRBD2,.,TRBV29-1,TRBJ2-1,CSVEGGSSGIYNEQFF,TGCAGCGTTGAAGGGGGATCTAGCGGGATCTACAATGAGCAGTTCTTC
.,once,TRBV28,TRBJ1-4,CASSLDSGLEKLFF,TGTGCCAGCAGTTTAGACAGCGGGCTTGAAAAACTGTTTTTT
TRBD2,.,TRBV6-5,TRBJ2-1,CASSYSLAGGEQFF,TGTGCCAGCAGTTACTCCCTAGCGGGGGGGGAGCAGTTCTTC
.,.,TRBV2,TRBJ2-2,CASSGRRGDTGELFF,TGTGCCAGCAGTGGGAGGAGGGGCGACACCGGGGAGCTGTTTTTT
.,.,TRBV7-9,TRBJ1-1,CSSSLLGTEAFF,TGTTCCAGCAGCTTACTAGGCACTGAAGCTTTCTTT
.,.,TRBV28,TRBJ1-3,CASSLEGVSSGNTIYF,TGTGCCAGCAGTTTAGAGGGTGTGAGCTCTGGAAACACCATATATTTT
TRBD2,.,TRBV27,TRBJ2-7,CASSPSGSAYEQYF,TGTGCCAGCAGCCCTAGCGGCTCCGCCTACGAGCAGTACTTC
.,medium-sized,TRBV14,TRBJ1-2,CASSPGIDYGYTF,TGTGCCAGCAGCCCAGGGATCGACTATGGCTACACCTTC
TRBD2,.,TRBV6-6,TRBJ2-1,CASSLSSGSSYNEQFF,TGTGCCAGCAGTCTCAGTAGCGGGAGCTCCTACAATGAGCAGTTCTTC
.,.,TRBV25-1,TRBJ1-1,CASSPGGWDTEAFF,TGTGCCAGCAGCCCGGGGGGCTGGGACACTGAAGCTTTCTTT
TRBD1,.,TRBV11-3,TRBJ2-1,CASSHRDRGYNEQFF,TGTGCCAGCAGCCACCGGGACAGGGGTTACAATGAGCAGTTCTTC
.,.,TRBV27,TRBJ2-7,CASSPRGAGYEQYF,TGTGCCAGCAGTCCCCGAGGAGCGGGCTACGAGCAGTACTTC
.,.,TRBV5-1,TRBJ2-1,CASSLGQANEQFF,TGCGCCAGCAGCTTGGGACAGGCCAATGAGCAGTTCTTC
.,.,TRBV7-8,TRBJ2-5,CASSSSEVQYF,TGTGCCAGCAGCTCCTCGGAGGTGCAGTACTTC
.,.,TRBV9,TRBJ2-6,CASSAGTGANVLTF,TGTGCCAGCAGTGCAGGAACTGGGGCCAACGTCCTGACTTTC
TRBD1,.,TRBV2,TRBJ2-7,CASRLGQGSSYEQYF,TGTGCCAGCAGATTAGGACAGGGGAGCTCCTACGAGCAGTACTTC
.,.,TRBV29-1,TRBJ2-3,CSVDSRASPDTQYF,TGCAGCGTTGATTCCAGGGCATCCCCAGATACGCAGTATTTT
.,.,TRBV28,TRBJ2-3,CASSPLGVGTDTQYF,TGTGCCAGCAGTCCCCTAGGAGTAGGCACAGATACGCAGTATTTT
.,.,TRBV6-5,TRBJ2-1,CASSYSDNPDNEQFF,TGTGCCAGCAGTTACTCGGACAATCCCGACAATGAGCAGTTCTTC
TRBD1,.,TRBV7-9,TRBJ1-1,CASSEQAILGTGANTEAFF,TGTGCCAGCAGCGAACAAGCGATCCTCGGGACAGGGGCGAACACTGAAGCTTTCTTT
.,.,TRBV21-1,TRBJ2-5,CASSKGIDRARGETQYF,TGTGCCAGCAGCAAAGGAATCGACAGGGCGCGGGGAGAGACCCAGTACTTC
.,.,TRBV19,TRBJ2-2,CASSMGQGPNTGELFF,TGTGCCAGTAGTATGGGGCAGGGCCCGAACACCGGGGAGCTGTTTTTT
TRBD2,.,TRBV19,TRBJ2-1,CASSQLAGGYNEQFF,TGTGCCAGTAGTCAACTAGCGGGAGGGTACAATGAGCAGTTCTTC
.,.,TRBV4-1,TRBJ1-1,CASSFKRQGCEAFF,TGCGCCAGCAGCTTTAAAAGGCAGGGTTGTGAAGCTTTCTTT
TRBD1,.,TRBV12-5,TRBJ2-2,CASGLGQGSNTGELFF,TGTGCTAGTGGCTTGGGACAGGGTTCGAACACCGGGGAGCTGTTTTTT
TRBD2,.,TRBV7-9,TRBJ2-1,CASSLGTSGSFSYNEQFF,TGTGCCAGCAGCCTTGGGACTAGCGGGAGCTTCTCCTACAATGAGCAGTTCTTC
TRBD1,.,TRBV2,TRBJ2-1,CASSFRDRGNEQFF,TGTGCCAGCAGCTTTCGGGACAGGGGCAATGAGCAGTTCTTC
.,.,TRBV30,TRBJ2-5,CACRNTGPEETQYF,TGTGCCTGTCGAAACACAGGGCCCGAAGAGACCCAGTACTTC
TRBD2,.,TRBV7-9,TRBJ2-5,CASSLGLAEETQYF,TGTGCCAGCAGCTTGGGACTAGCGGAAGAGACCCAGTACTTC
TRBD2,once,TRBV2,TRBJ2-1,CASSPGLAGWVEQFF,TGTGCCAGCAGTCCAGGACTAGCGGGATGGGTTGAGCAGTTCTTC
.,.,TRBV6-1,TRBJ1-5,CASSERQVRDGLSNQPQHF,TGTGCCAGCAGTGAAAGACAGGTTAGGGACGGCCTTAGCAATCAGCCCCAGCATTTT